These T cell receptor beta chains were read from a single sample in a study of regulatory T cells in long-lasting Graves disease. MiXCR, run by TCRdb on the multiplex PCR reads, gives a single entry per CDR3 protein. This table holds about 370,000 distinct CDR3 sequences, less than 20% found once. Here the sequenced sample was peripheral blood mononuclear cells (PBMCs), taken at new diagnosis, from a patient treated with antithyroid drugs. The receptor set was obtained from a female donor with Graves disease. The CDR3 runs from the conserved cysteine through the conserved F or W. The D gene is left open where the match is weak. Clone size is not always given. Where it is, it says once, few, many or a class for expanded clones.

>TRBV7-3|TRBD1|many|TRBJ2-1
CASSLLGQGNNEQFF
TGTGCCAGCAGCTTACTAGGACAGGGCAACAATGAGCAGTTCTTC
>TRBV24-1|.|many|TRBJ2-4
CATSDPEQEEDLAKNIQYF
TGTGCCACCAGTGATCCCGAGCAGGAGGAAGATTTAGCCAAAAACATTCAGTACTTC
>TRBV7-3|.|many|TRBJ1-1
CASSYGIGEGTEAFF
TGTGCCAGCAGCTACGGTATTGGTGAAGGGACTGAAGCTTTCTTT
>TRBV29-1|.|few|TRBJ2-2
CSVRGHVGRANTGELFF
TGCAGCGTACGCGGCCACGTAGGTCGTGCAAACACCGGGGAGCTGTTTTTT
>TRBV7-2|.|.|TRBJ1-1
CASSPESGYLPRRAFF
TGTGCCAGCAGCCCTGAGTCGGGGTACCTACCTAGGCGAGCTTTCTTT
>TRBV29-1|.|.|TRBJ2-2
CSVVGGAGELFF
TGCAGCGTTGTAGGGGGGGCCGGGGAGCTGTTTTTT
>TRBV12-3/TRBV12-4|.|many|TRBJ1-1
CASSSRPPEPEAFF
TGTGCCAGCAGTTCGCGCCCTCCCGAACCTGAAGCTTTCTTT
>TRBV2|.|many|TRBJ2-3
CASSRTDSTDTQYF
TGTGCCAGCAGTCGGACAGACAGCACAGATACGCAGTATTTT
>TRBV2|.|many|TRBJ1-1
CASSVEANTEAFF
TGTGCCAGCAGTGTGGAAGCTAACACTGAAGCTTTCTTT
>TRBV9|.|many|TRBJ1-2
CASSPRTDSYGYTF
TGTGCCAGCAGCCCACGGACCGACAGCTATGGCTACACCTTC
>TRBV20-1|TRBD2|many|TRBJ2-7
CSALLAGYSYEQYF
TGCAGTGCTCTGCTAGCGGGGTACTCCTACGAGCAGTACTTC
>TRBV12-3/TRBV12-4|.|.|TRBJ2-2
CASSLGLPGTGELFF
TGTGCCAGCAGTTTGGGACTTCCTGGAACCGGGGAGCTGTTTTTT
>TRBV3-2|.|few|TRBJ2-1
CASSPRSNNEQFF
TGTGCCAGCAGCCCGCGCTCAAACAATGAGCAGTTCTTC
>TRBV29-1|TRBD1|many|TRBJ1-1
CSVGDRRRLTTEAFF
TGCAGCGTCGGGGACAGGCGCCGTTTGACCACTGAAGCTTTCTTT
>TRBV5-4|TRBD2|many|TRBJ2-3
CASSLASGRPSTDTQYF
TGTGCCAGCAGCTTGGCTAGCGGGAGACCTAGCACAGATACGCAGTATTTT
>TRBV20-1|.|.|TRBJ2-3
CSARPESDTQYF
TGCAGTGCTAGACCTGAGAGTGATACGCAGTATTTT
>TRBV6-2/TRBV6-3|.|once|TRBJ2-4
CASSRGGRNKNIQYF
TGTGCCAGCAGCAGGGGTGGCCGCAACAAAAACATTCAGTACTTC
>TRBV12-3/TRBV12-4|.|many|TRBJ1-1
CASSFSRVTEAFF
TGTGCCAGCAGTTTTTCAAGGGTGACTGAAGCTTTCTTT
>TRBV28|.|many|TRBJ1-1
CASSLGPRGWSFF
TGTGCCAGCAGTTTAGGTCCCCGGGGGTGGTCTTTCTTT
>TRBV12-3/TRBV12-4|.|many|TRBJ1-2
CASAIGFGYTF
TGTGCCAGCGCCATAGGGTTTGGCTACACCTTC
>TRBV6-2/TRBV6-3|TRBD2|few|TRBJ2-7
CASSEVPRSGGLHYEQYF
TGTGCCAGCAGTGAAGTACCCAGGAGCGGGGGGCTCCACTACGAGCAGTACTTC
>TRBV11-2|TRBD2|many|TRBJ2-1
CASSLGAGDPNEQFF
TGTGCCAGCAGCTTAGGGGCGGGGGATCCCAATGAGCAGTTCTTC
>TRBV27|.|few|TRBJ2-5
CASSPDLYGEGTQYF
TGTGCCAGCAGTCCTGATCTTTACGGGGAAGGGACCCAGTACTTC
>TRBV29-1|.|few|TRBJ1-2
CSVLGGNYGYTF
TGCAGCGTTTTAGGGGGTAACTATGGCTACACCTTC